The T cell receptor (beta chain) described here comes from a study of long-term antiretroviral therapy in people with HIV. General observations from the study: Therapy changes, viral resistance and ART adherence were not documented in the available data.

CDR3 size: 16 residues. Germline V gene lookup returns CDR1 WNHNN and CDR2 SYGVQD (reference sequence). J was trimmed by 2 bases and V by 0 bases; bases with no gene match: 3. This clone was detected only a few times. Its specificity is unknown. Researchers secured at least one pre-ART and at least two post-ART PBMC samples from each donor. The samples comprised roughly 0.9-10 million cryopreserved PBMC ahead of DNA extraction. This was the immunoSEQ v3.0 assay at survey level. Target depth was about 35,000-55,000 T-cell genomes per sample. TCRdb keeps only in-frame clones here, not all; method: immunoSEQ multiplex PCR. This sample has 25,000 to 35,000 clones, with 85% to 95% found just once.

The starting material was unsorted PBMCs, obtained 5.3 years after starting antiretroviral therapy. The chain joins TRBV10-1 to TRBJ2-3; 9 bases agree with TRBD2. This receptor was obtained from a man aged 45-60 years with HIV. CDR3 in amino acids: CASSESLAGYTDTQYF. The CDR3 DNA follows: TGCGCCAGCAGTGAGTCGCTAGCGGGGTACACAGATACGCAGTATTTT.